The T cell receptor (beta chain) under discussion was sequenced for a study of blood T cell repertoires in COVID-19. CDR1 is ENHRY and CDR2 is SYGVKD in the germline V gene. The CDR3 covers 15 residues. With 4 bases clipped from V and 0 bases from J, the junction kept 2 bases outside the gene matches. Sequencing was performed with immunoSEQ multiplex PCR; in TCRdb, only in-frame clones are kept and a portion is missing. The profile shows 15,000 to 20,000 clones, roughly 90% of them singletons. V usage is TRBV10-3 and J usage is TRBJ2-5; 10 positions match TRBD2. The receptor comes from a human donor in a cohort sampled during active COVID-19. The sequencing sample was made of peripheral blood. This chain's CDR3 is CAISVGLANQETQYF. The CDR3 coding sequence is TGTGCCATCAGTGTGGGACTAGCGAACCAAGAGACCCAGTACTTC.